This TCR beta chain was recorded in a study of shared clonotypes between healthy human individuals. The CDR3 is 12 residues long. CDR1 is SQVTM, CDR2 ANQGSEA, per germline. Trimming took off 6 bases at V and 7 bases at J, with 13 bases between the two ends. Terminally differentiated effector memory CD45RA+ cells were excluded from the naive CD8 cells, which were CD45RO-negative and positively selected for CCR7. Whole-study findings and limits: Few donors restricted represented genetic and exposure-history diversity.

As to this clone: Its matching antigen is unknown.

Measured with immunoSEQ multiplex PCR; TCRdb has only the in-frame clones, and not every one. The sample comprises around 2,000,000 clones, roughly 91% of which are singletons, and more than 1.5% rests with the top ten. This sequence joins TRBV29-1 and TRBJ2-1; D is unresolved. The sequence derives from a man younger than 35 in good health. Some clones in this sample may be carry-over from other donors' samples. Sequenced: naive CD8+ T cells from PBMCs. The CDR3 coding sequence is TGCAGCGTCGACATGGGCCCGAATGAGCAGTTCTTC. This encodes CSVDMGPNEQFF.